Listed here are 28 T cell receptor beta chains from one sample, sequenced in a study of shared clonotypes between healthy human individuals. Method: immunoSEQ multiplex PCR; TCRdb's copy keeps in-frame clones and lacks some. The repertoire holds roughly 2.6 million clones, roughly nine tenths seen once, with roughly 0.15% in the top ten. Sequencing was carried out using naive CD4+ T cells sorted from blood. Sample subset: CD45RA+ positively selected. These receptors were obtained from a man aged 18-30 years in good health.

The gene calls are TRBV6-1 and TRBJ2-2; D ambiguous. The CDR3 runs to 11 residues. V shed 6 bases and J shed 6 bases, with 5 bases lying between them. In germline, CDR1 is MNHNS, CDR2 SASEGT. Here the CDR3 reads CASRSSGELFF. In nucleotides, the CDR3 is TGTGCCAGCAGGTCCTCCGGGGAGCTGTTTTTT.

This rearrangement joins TRBV30 to TRBJ2-3; D is possibly TRBD1 or TRBD2 (6 bases each). The CDR3 covers 13 residues. The V gene's germline CDR1 is GTSNPN and CDR2 SVGIG (reference sequence). The V end lost 4 bases, the J end lost 1 base, and 9 bases lay between the germline ends. The CDR3 sequence is CAWMGGGTDTQYF. The CDR3 DNA is TGTGCCTGGATGGGGGGCGGCACAGATACGCAGTATTTT. The variable domain in full, completed from reference TRBV30 and TRBJ2-3, reads SQTIHQWPATLVQPVGSPLSLECTVEGTSNPNLYWYRQAAGRGLQLLFYSVGIGQISSEVPQNLSASRPQDRQFILSSKKLLLSDSGFYLCAWMGGGTDTQYFGPGTRLTVL.

On this clone itself: At one end the junction does not follow the germline gene, possibly because of a read error. This chain connects TRBV30 to TRBJ1-1; D is uncertain. The CDR3 has 13 amino acids. Per germline, CDR1 GTSNPN and CDR2 SVGIG (reference sequence). The CDR3 DNA reads TGTGCCTGGAGTGTTGGAATGAACACTGGAGCTTTCTTT. It codes for CAWSVGMNTGAFF.

The chain couples TRBV11-2 to TRBJ2-7; maybe TRBD2 (7 bases). Germline lookup yields CDR1 SGHAT and CDR2 FQNNGV. This CDR3 is built from 16 residues. The V and J ends lost 5 bases and 2 bases respectively, with 19 bases between them. The CDR3 region is CASSPEGGKYPYEQYF. The CDR3 region has the DNA TGTGCCAGCAGCCCCGAGGGGGGGAAATACCCCTACGAGCAGTACTTC. Filled out from reference TRBV11-2 and TRBJ2-7, the complete variable domain reads EAGVAQSPRYKIIEKRQSVAFWCNPISGHATLYWYQQILGQGPKLLIQFQNNGVVDDSQLPKDRFSAERLKGVDSTLKIQPAKLEDSAVYLCASSPEGGKYPYEQYFGPGTRLTVT.

The chain links TRBV12-5 to TRBJ2-3, with 10 bases matching TRBD2. The CDR3 has 15 residues. The ends lost 3 bases at V and 4 bases at J; junction bases unmatched: 4. Looked up from germline, CDR1 is LGHNT and CDR2 is FRNRAP. Written as DNA, the CDR3 is TGTGCTAGTGGTTTACTAGCGGGACGTCCAGATACGCAGTATTTT. Protein sequence: CASGLLAGRPDTQYF.

The chain couples TRBV10-3 to TRBJ1-2, with D uncertain. Trimming cost V 2 bases and J 8 bases, with 9 bases left between them. Germline values: CDR1 ENHRY, CDR2 SYGVKD. The CDR3 length is 12 residues. The CDR3 loop reads CAISEGIGGYTF. The CDR3 DNA is TGTGCCATCAGTGAGGGGATTGGAGGCTACACCTTC.

The V gene is TRBV7-9, the J gene TRBJ2-5; TRBD1 might be the D (6 bases). CDR1 is SEHNR, CDR2 FQNEAQ, per germline (reference sequence). This CDR3 region has 14 residues. Trimming pared 4 bases from V and 10 bases from J, leaving 19 bases between. CDR3 amino acids: CASSYQGRSEDQYF. CDR3 sequence (DNA): TGTGCCAGCAGCTACCAGGGGCGAAGTGAAGACCAGTACTTC.

The table lists this clone with a count of one. This rearrangement joins TRBV5-1 to TRBJ2-5, with 8 bases identical to TRBD1. CDR3 length: 14 amino acids. J gave up 2 bases and V 4 bases, and 4 bases lay outside the gene matches. Germline CDR1 reads SGHRS; CDR2 reads YFSETQ. CDR3 sequence: CASSKRTGQETQYF. CDR3 DNA sequence: TGCGCCAGCAGCAAAAGGACAGGGCAAGAGACCCAGTACTTC.

The chain links TRBV9 to TRBJ1-3, with 8 bases identical to TRBD1. The CDR3 loop spans 17 amino acids. V lost 4 bases to trimming and J lost 2 bases; unmatched junction nucleotides: 11. Germline V lookup: CDR1 SGDLS, CDR2 YYNGEE. The CDR3 nucleotides read TGTGCCAGCAGCTCCCGGACAGGGCCGTTCACTGGAAACACCATATATTTT. It specifies CASSSRTGPFTGNTIYF.

This rearrangement joins TRBV7-8 to TRBJ2-5; D not resolved. The CDR3 is 13 residues long. CDR1 SGHVS and CDR2 FQNEAQ come from the germline V gene. V was shortened by 2 bases and J by 5 bases, with 9 bases between the two germline ends. In DNA form, the CDR3 reads TGTGCCAGCAGCTTACCGGTCGGCGAGACCCAGTACTTC. Encoded protein: CASSLPVGETQYF.

The CDR3 region is CASSASGSNTGELFF. CDR3 nucleotides: TGTGCCAGCAGTGCTAGCGGGAGCAACACCGGGGAGCTGTTTTTT. The chain has TRBV2 and TRBJ2-2; 10 nucleotides line up with TRBD2. V trimming: 4 bases; J trimming: 2 bases; junction bases outside the gene matches: 1. Germline CDR1 SNHLY, CDR2 FYNNEI. The CDR3 has 15 residues.

This sequence joins TRBV6-5 and TRBJ1-6; D is unresolved. The CDR3 is made up of 15 amino acids. V lost 6 bases and J 0 bases, leaving 9 bases between the germline ends. CDR1 and CDR2 (germline): MNHEY, SVGAGI. The CDR3 sequence is CASRSYVSYNSPLHF. The CDR3 nucleotides are TGTGCCAGCAGAAGCTACGTCTCCTATAATTCACCCCTCCACTTT.

This clone occurred once. J is TRBJ2-3 and V is TRBV5-1, with TRBD1 matching over 7 bases. From germline, CDR1 is SGHRS and CDR2 YFSETQ. Germline trimming cut 4 bases from V and 0 bases from J; bases unmatched to any gene: 5. The CDR3 totals 15 residues. DNA of the CDR3: TGCGCCAGCAGCGCACAGGGGCCTAGCACAGATACGCAGTATTTT. It specifies CASSAQGPSTDTQYF.

The chain joins TRBV6-4 to TRBJ2-1; D call uncertain. The germline V gene has CDR1 MRHNA and CDR2 SNTAGT. This CDR3 is 13 amino acids long. V lost 7 bases, J lost 2 bases, and 9 bases lay in between. In DNA form, the CDR3 reads TGTGCCAGCACGGCTCATACCTACAATGAGCAGTTCTTC. Protein: CASTAHTYNEQFF.

The chain has TRBV7-9 and TRBJ1-5, with 7 bases aligning to TRBD1. J was trimmed by 4 bases and V by 1 base; bases with no gene match: 7. The CDR3 contains 16 residues. Germline values: CDR1 SEHNR, CDR2 FQNEAQ (reference sequence). The chain's CDR3 is CASSLVPQGRNQPQHF. CDR3 DNA sequence: TGTGCCAGCAGCTTAGTTCCACAGGGGAGAAATCAGCCCCAGCATTTT.

CDR3 DNA sequence: TGCGCCAGCAGCCAAAATGGAGGGGGCTTTGCTAATGAAAAACTGTTTTTT. It translates to CASSQNGGGFANEKLFF. The rearrangement links TRBV4-1 to TRBJ1-4; 7 positions match TRBD1. Germline CDR1 and CDR2: MGHRA and YSYEKL. V shed 2 bases, J shed 3 bases, and the junction held 9 bases outside the gene matches. The CDR3 sequence is 17 residues long.

This clone was observed a few times. The chain employs TRBV30 and TRBJ1-5, with TRBD1 matching over 12 bases. The germline CDR1 and CDR2 sequences are GTSNPN and SVGIG (reference sequence). The length of the CDR3 is 16 residues. Trimming removed 2 bases from V and 7 bases from J; junction bases left unmatched: 9. The CDR3 region is CAWSFGTGGAGQPQHF. The CDR3 region has the DNA TGTGCCTGGAGTTTTGGGACAGGGGGCGCGGGGCAGCCCCAGCATTTT.

The rearrangement uses TRBV7-2 and TRBJ1-2; 9 positions agree with TRBD1. V shed 1 base and J 7 bases; nucleotides not matched to a gene: 10. Germline assignment: CDR1 SGHTA and CDR2 FQGNSA. This CDR3 comprises 16 residues. This CDR3 is CASSLGTGVSLGGYTF. As DNA, the CDR3 is TGTGCCAGCAGCTTAGGGACAGGGGTGTCTCTGGGTGGCTACACCTTC. The variable domain in full, with the rest retrieved from reference TRBV7-2 and TRBJ1-2, is GAGVSQSPSNKVTEKGKDVELRCDPISGHTALYWYRQSLGQGLEFLIYFQGNSAPDKSGLPSDRFSAERTGGSVSTLTIQRTQQEDSAVYLCASSLGTGVSLGGYTFGSGTRLTVV.

V usage is TRBV25-1 and J usage is TRBJ1-1, with 7 bases lining up with TRBD1. This CDR3 spans 14 amino acids. CDR1 and CDR2 (germline): MGHDK, SYGVNS. V was pared by 10 bases and J by 5 bases, with 13 bases of the junction left unmatched. The CDR3 here is CATKDRDGGTEAFF. CDR3 nucleotides: TGTGCCACCAAAGACAGGGATGGAGGTACTGAAGCTTTCTTT.

The CDR3 is CAMGQSVYEQYF. CDR3 bases: TGTGCCATGGGACAGTCGGTCTACGAGCAGTACTTC. This chain links TRBV10-3 with TRBJ2-7; 7 bases fit TRBD1. The V gene end was trimmed by 9 bases and the J gene end by 3 bases; junction bases not matched to a gene: 5. The CDR3 contains 12 residues. Germline V gives CDR1 ENHRY, CDR2 SYGVKD.

The chain is built from TRBV12-5 and TRBJ2-1; D remains ambiguous. V lost 6 bases to trimming and J lost 3 bases, with 6 bases between them. This CDR3 contains 12 residues. Looked up from germline, CDR1 is LGHNT and CDR2 is FRNRAP. CDR3 in DNA: TGTGCTAGTGGCCCCGACTACAATGAGCAGTTCTTC. Residues: CASGPDYNEQFF.

This clone occurred once. V usage is TRBV18 and J usage is TRBJ2-5; the match to TRBD1 covers 7 bases. Germline V gene lookup returns CDR1 KGHSH and CDR2 LQKENI. V shed 3 bases and J 4 bases; nucleotides not matched to a gene: 11. This CDR3 contains 16 residues. CDR3: CASSPFGTASRETQYF. In DNA form, the CDR3 reads TGTGCCAGCTCACCCTTTGGGACAGCCTCTCGAGAGACCCAGTACTTC.

The V and J genes are TRBV6-6 and TRBJ2-2; 7 nucleotides align to TRBD1. V was clipped by 5 bases and J by 5 bases; unmatched bases: 5. The CDR3 is 14 amino acids. From germline, CDR1 is MNHNY and CDR2 SVGAGI (reference sequence). The CDR3 loop is CASSDRVGTGELFF. As DNA, the CDR3 is TGTGCCAGCAGTGACAGGGTAGGGACCGGGGAGCTGTTTTTT.

This chain links TRBV23-1 with TRBJ2-7; D gene ambiguous. TRBV23-1 is an ORF, and what it does is uncertain. This CDR3 is built from 15 residues. The V end lost 2 bases, the J end lost 2 bases, and 13 bases lay between the germline ends. Here the CDR3 reads CASSQLSGCAYEQYF. CDR3 coding DNA: TGCGCCAGCAGTCAACTATCAGGATGCGCCTACGAGCAGTACTTC.

Remarks on this clone: A junction boundary mismatches the germline segment, possibly from a read error. The chain's CDR3 is CASSLAEGYEQYF. CDR3 coding DNA: TGTGCTAGCAGTCTCGCTGAGGGGTACGAGCAGTACTTC. The rearrangement links TRBV7-7 to TRBJ2-7, with D tentatively TRBD1 or TRBD2 (5 bases each). From germline, CDR1 is SSHAT and CDR2 FNYEAQ (reference sequence). The CDR3 consists of 13 residues.

The V call is TRBV27, the J call TRBJ2-1; weak D call: TRBD2 (6 bases). Trimming took 4 bases from V and 0 from J, leaving 10 bases between them. This CDR3 region has 15 residues. CDR1 is MNHEY and CDR2 is SMNVEV in the germline V gene (reference sequence). The CDR3 DNA reads TGTGCCAGCAGTTCGGGCGGGACCTCCTACAATGAGCAGTTCTTC. Amino acids: CASSSGGTSYNEQFF.

The chain has TRBV25-1 and TRBJ1-6, with D possibly TRBD1 on 5 matching bases. Per germline, CDR1 MGHDK and CDR2 SYGVNS. V lost 1 base and J lost 8, with 15 bases in between. There are 16 residues in the CDR3. In nucleotides, the CDR3 is TGTGCCAGCAGTGAATGGAATGGGGCTTTGGATTCACCCCTCCACTTT. It specifies CASSEWNGALDSPLHF.

Comment on this clone: Within the sample, other DNA sequences also encode this same CDR3. The chain carries TRBV18 and TRBJ1-2; D gene unclear. The CDR3 totals 13 residues. Germline V lookup: CDR1 KGHSH, CDR2 LQKENI. Trimming pared 3 bases from V and 0 bases from J, leaving 5 bases between. The CDR3 sequence: CASSPSANYGYTF. DNA for the CDR3: TGTGCCAGCTCACCCTCGGCTAACTATGGCTACACCTTC. The whole variable domain, remainder taken from reference TRBV18 and TRBJ1-2, is NAGVMQNPRHLVRRRGQEARLRCSPMKGHSHVYWYRQLPEEGLKFMVYLQKENIIDESGMPKERFSAEFPKEGPSILRIQQVVRGDSAAYFCASSPSANYGYTFGSGTRLTVV.